This T cell receptor beta chain was sequenced for a study of molecular identifiers for immune sequencing clone quantification. Germline-derived CDR1 and CDR2 are MNHEY and SMNVEV (reference sequence). The CDR3 length is 12 residues. The V gene lost 6 bases and the J gene lost 5 bases, with 11 bases spanning the gap. This clonotype was seen at least ten times. A CD8+CD4-CCR7+CD45RA+ phenotype served as the sorting definition for naive CD8 T cells. Using its own MiXCR run on the PCR reads, TCRdb lists one record per CDR3 protein. The sample lists around 460,000 distinct CDR3 sequences, 25% occurring once.

The chain links TRBV27 to TRBJ2-7; D uncertain. The receptor was isolated from a human donor in good health. Some libraries in this study had Jurkat cell RNA spiked in. The sequencing input was naive CD8+ T cells from blood, with Jurkat cell RNA spiked in. Specified subset: FACS-sorted CD8+CD4-CCR7+CD45RA+ naive T cells. CDR3 DNA sequence: TGTGCCAGCAGGCGACTTGGGGACGAGCAGTACTTC. This codes for CASRRLGDEQYF.